This T cell receptor (beta chain) was obtained from a study of blood T cell repertoires in COVID-19. Study-wide context: Sources were T cells, B-cell-depleted T cells, or PBMCs; the material itself was cDNA or gDNA.

Libraries were prepared by immunoSEQ multiplex PCR; TCRdb keeps only in-frame clonotypes and omits some of them. Of 200,000 to 250,000 clones listed, 80% to 90% are singletons. Looked up from germline, CDR1 is LNHNV and CDR2 is YYDKDF (reference sequence). The V gene lost 3 bases and the J gene lost 9 bases, with 18 bases spanning the gap. The CDR3 runs to 16 residues. The clonotype was recovered from a man aged 50 to 59 with acute or convalescent COVID-19. Specimen: peripheral blood. The genes are TRBV15 and TRBJ1-6; TRBD1 might be the D (6 bases). The CDR3, as DNA: TGTGCCACCAGCAGCCGCGGGGGCGGCCTGGCTTCACCCCTCCACTTT. Protein product: CATSSRGGGLASPLHF.